The T cell receptor (beta chain) described here comes from a study of cytomegalovirus exposure and HLA in healthy donors. PCR used 60 Vbeta primers and 13 Jbeta primers. Method: immunoSEQ multiplex PCR; TCRdb's copy keeps in-frame clones and lacks some. The data show 70,000 to 95,000 clones, with less than 65% seen just once and 4.5% to 7% held by the top ten. Remarks on this clone: No antigen is known for it.

Broader study findings: Several of the most significant clusters appeared, in a later analysis, to be linked to common viral pathogens. TCR beta sequences numbering roughly 16,000 were associated with HLA alleles at 0.05 false discovery rate in a later analysis. It was reported that TCR beta sequences correctly inferred the HLA-A and HLA-B alleles for most subjects.

The CDR3 is 12 amino acids. Deletions cut 10 bases from V and 7 bases from J, with 13 bases between. Germline V gene lookup returns CDR1 MDHEN and CDR2 SYDVKM. The receptor was derived from a woman aged 30 to 39 in good health and CMV-seropositive. The chain carries TRBV28 and TRBJ1-4; tentative D call: TRBD1 (6 bases). Sequencing was done on a sample of PBMCs. The CDR3 sequence: CATAGHLEKLFF. Here the CDR3 DNA reads TGTGCCACAGCGGGACACCTTGAAAAACTGTTTTTT.